This T cell receptor beta chain originates from a study of T cell changes during pregnancy in multiple sclerosis (dated by TCRdb to between 2019 and 2020). The study in broad terms: In women with multiple sclerosis, the researchers looked at how the T cell repertoire shifted as pregnancy progressed.

The cysteine opens and the phenylalanine closes a CDR3 of 16 amino acids. Only the CDR3 part of the read is kept: 48 bases, read in frame from the first base. From V the trimming removes 2 bases and from J it removes 7 bases, while the gene matches leave 11 bases of the junction unaccounted for. Via the germline V gene, CDR1 is SGHRS and CDR2 YFSETQ. The library was made by the immunoSEQ multiplex PCR assay. In TCRdb, the immuneACCESS table is reduced to in-frame sequences with V and J assigned. These tables do not hold every clone; where another copy was compared, an unresolved V gene accounts for under half, and the others remain unexplained. Counted in this sample were tens of thousands of clones; approximately 90% of them appeared once. Clones ranked in the top ten supply 3.3% of the sample. A note on this clone: Its antigen is still unknown. No much larger clonotype is one base removed from it; base qualities were not supplied.

The sequence came from a female donor with multiple sclerosis, enrolled in a pregnancy study. Here the chain combines TRBV5-1 and TRBJ1-4, with 7 junctional bases fitting TRBD1. This material consisted of peripheral blood, taken before pregnancy. CDR3 protein: CASSFGVTGDGEKLFF. Here is the DNA: TGCGCCAGCAGCTTCGGCGTCACAGGGGATGGTGAAAAACTGTTTTTT.